Below, 5 T cell receptor beta chains from the same sample are listed, as sequenced in a study of regulatory T cells in long-lasting Graves disease. Relying on iRepertoire HTBI primers and Arm-PCR of CDR3 regions, the team built TCR beta libraries. TCRdb ran MiXCR on the multiplex PCR reads and lists one entry per CDR3 protein. The sample shows about 540,000 distinct CDR3 sequences, roughly 13% of them seen only once. Time point defined: newly diagnosed GD, antithyroid drugs for less than 3 months. PBMC RNA served as the TCR library source. A further study also used this sample, focusing on T cells in Graves' hyperthyroidism and ophthalmopathy.

Sequenced material: peripheral blood mononuclear cells (PBMCs), taken at new diagnosis, from a patient treated with antithyroid drugs. These TCRs come from a man aged 25-45 years with Graves disease.

The sample holds many counts of this clonotype. The chain is built from TRBV28 and TRBJ2-7, with a tentative D call TRBD2 (6 bases). The V end lost 8 bases, the J end lost 0 bases, and 11 bases lay between the germline ends. CDR1 and CDR2 (germline): MDHEN, SYDVKM. This CDR3 contains 13 residues. DNA for the CDR3: TGTGCCAGCCGCCGGGAGCCCTCCTACGAGCAGTACTTC. Its translation: CASRREPSYEQYF.

This clonotype was picked up many times. The junction and the germline gene differ at one end; a read error may be behind it. This chain joins TRBV10-1 and TRBJ2-7; the D gene is possibly TRBD2 (7 bases). The CDR3 covers 12 residues. Germline CDR1 WNHNN, CDR2 SYGVQD (reference sequence). Here the CDR3 reads CASSDPGGQAHF. CDR3 nucleotides: TGCGCCAGCAGCGATCCCGGGGGGCAGGCGCACTTC.

J is TRBJ1-2 and V is TRBV28; 8 nucleotides match TRBD1. V dropped 6 bases and J dropped 3; count of bases not matched to a gene: 9. The germline gives CDR1 MDHEN, CDR2 SYDVKM. This CDR3 contains 15 residues. The CDR3 is CASSEGAGGYYGYTF. The CDR3 coding sequence is TGTGCCAGCAGCGAAGGGGCAGGGGGCTACTATGGCTACACCTTC.

The CDR3 here is CASIPGRFPYEQYF. CDR3 DNA sequence: TGTGCCAGCATCCCTGGGAGGTTCCCCTACGAGCAGTACTTC. V gene TRBV27 combines with J gene TRBJ2-7; weak D call: TRBD2 (6 bases). This CDR3 comprises 14 residues. V lost 7 bases and J lost 2, with 15 bases in between. CDR1 MNHEY and CDR2 SMNVEV come from the germline V gene (reference sequence).

The sample holds many counts of this clonotype. The chain combines TRBV5-1 with TRBJ2-3; 9 bases agree with TRBD1. The CDR3 is 14 amino acids. V lost 2 bases and J lost 5; bases outside the gene matches: 3. The germline gives CDR1 SGHRS, CDR2 YFSETQ. CDR3 sequence: CASSLQGAGDTQYF. In DNA, the CDR3 is TGCGCCAGCAGCTTACAGGGGGCTGGAGATACGCAGTATTTT.